This T cell receptor beta chain emerged from a study of T cell responses to AZD1222 COVID-19 vaccine. At the level of the study: Second-dose intervals near 4 or 12 weeks were combined.

Method: immunoSEQ multiplex PCR; TCRdb's copy keeps in-frame clones and lacks some. The profile shows about 100,000 clones, 89% of them singletons. The V gene lost 3 bases and the J gene lost 1 base, with 18 bases spanning the gap. CDR1 and CDR2 from the germline V gene are LGHDT and YNNKEL (reference sequence). This CDR3 contains 17 residues. Study outcomes and limitations: Sampling that yielded the repertoires occurred only after the peak T cell response. Dominant CD4 TCR responses targeted spike regions 160-218 and 743-854. Clonal diversity was possibly underestimated; the donors were predominantly white British and more often female.

As for this clone: What it binds is not known.

The source was peripheral blood, collected on day 0 of AZD1222 vaccination. The receptor comes from an adult in good health. V and J are TRBV3-1 (or the pseudogene TRBV3-2) and TRBJ1-1; D is perhaps TRBD1 (5 bases). The CDR3 nucleotides are TGTGCCAGCAGCCACCCATCACCTCCAGACAGGAACACTGAAGCTTTCTTT. Amino acids: CASSHPSPPDRNTEAFF.